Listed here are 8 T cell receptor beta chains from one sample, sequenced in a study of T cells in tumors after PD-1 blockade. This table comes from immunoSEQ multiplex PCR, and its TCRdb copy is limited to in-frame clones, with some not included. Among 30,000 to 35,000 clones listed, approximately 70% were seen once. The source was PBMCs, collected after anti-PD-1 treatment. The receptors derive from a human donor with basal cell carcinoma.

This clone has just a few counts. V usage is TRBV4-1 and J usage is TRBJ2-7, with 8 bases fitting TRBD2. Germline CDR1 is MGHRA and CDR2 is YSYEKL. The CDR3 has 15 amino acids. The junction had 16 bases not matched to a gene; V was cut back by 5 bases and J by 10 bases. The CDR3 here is CASSSPSGSIGGQYF. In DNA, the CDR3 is TGCGCCAGCAGCTCCCCGAGCGGGAGTATAGGCGGACAGTACTTC.

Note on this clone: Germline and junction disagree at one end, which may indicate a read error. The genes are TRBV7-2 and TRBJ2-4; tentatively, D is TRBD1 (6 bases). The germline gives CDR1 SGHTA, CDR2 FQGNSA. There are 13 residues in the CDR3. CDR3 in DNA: TGTGCCAGCAGCTTAGGAGGGACATACCACTTGGACTTC. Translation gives CASSLGGTYHLDF.

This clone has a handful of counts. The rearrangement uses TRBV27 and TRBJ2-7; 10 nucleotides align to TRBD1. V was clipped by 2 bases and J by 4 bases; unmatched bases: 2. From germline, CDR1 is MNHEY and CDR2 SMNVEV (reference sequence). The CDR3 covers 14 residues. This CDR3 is CASSLRDRGYEQYF. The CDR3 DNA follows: TGTGCCAGCAGTTTAAGGGACAGGGGTTACGAGCAGTACTTC.

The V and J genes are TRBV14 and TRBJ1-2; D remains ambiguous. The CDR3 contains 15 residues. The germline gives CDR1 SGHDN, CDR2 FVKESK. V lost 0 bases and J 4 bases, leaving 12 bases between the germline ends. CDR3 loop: CASSQDGGSFYGYTF. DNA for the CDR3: TGTGCCAGCAGCCAAGACGGAGGTTCCTTCTATGGCTACACCTTC.

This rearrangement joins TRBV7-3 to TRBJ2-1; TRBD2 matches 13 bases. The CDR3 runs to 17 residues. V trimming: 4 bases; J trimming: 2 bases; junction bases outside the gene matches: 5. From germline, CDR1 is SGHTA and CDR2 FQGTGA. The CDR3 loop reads CASSSRLAGGPYNEQFF. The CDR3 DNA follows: TGTGCCAGCAGCTCGCGACTAGCGGGAGGCCCCTACAATGAGCAGTTCTTC.

As DNA, the CDR3 is TGTGCCAGTAGGGGAAAGGGTACCCCCAATCAGCCCCAGCATTTT. Protein: CASRGKGTPNQPQHF. The J gene is TRBJ1-5, the V gene TRBV19; D unclear. This CDR3 is built from 15 residues. V lost 6 bases to trimming and J lost 3 bases, with 15 bases between them. Germline CDR1 and CDR2: LNHDA and SQIVND (reference sequence).

The CDR3 DNA is TGTGCCAGCAGCGCACAACAGGGTCCTCAAGAGACCCAGTACTTC. Amino acids: CASSAQQGPQETQYF. This chain connects TRBV9 to TRBJ2-5; perhaps TRBD1 as D (6 bases). From germline, CDR1 is SGDLS and CDR2 YYNGEE. CDR3 length: 15 residues. V was clipped by 3 bases and J by 2 bases, with 14 bases between them.

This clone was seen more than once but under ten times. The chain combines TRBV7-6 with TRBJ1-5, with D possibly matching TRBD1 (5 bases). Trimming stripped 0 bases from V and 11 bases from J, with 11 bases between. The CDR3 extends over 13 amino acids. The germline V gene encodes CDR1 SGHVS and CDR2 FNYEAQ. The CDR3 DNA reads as TGTGCCAGCAGCTTAGCCAGGCGAGGGGCCCAGCATTTT. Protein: CASSLARRGAQHF.